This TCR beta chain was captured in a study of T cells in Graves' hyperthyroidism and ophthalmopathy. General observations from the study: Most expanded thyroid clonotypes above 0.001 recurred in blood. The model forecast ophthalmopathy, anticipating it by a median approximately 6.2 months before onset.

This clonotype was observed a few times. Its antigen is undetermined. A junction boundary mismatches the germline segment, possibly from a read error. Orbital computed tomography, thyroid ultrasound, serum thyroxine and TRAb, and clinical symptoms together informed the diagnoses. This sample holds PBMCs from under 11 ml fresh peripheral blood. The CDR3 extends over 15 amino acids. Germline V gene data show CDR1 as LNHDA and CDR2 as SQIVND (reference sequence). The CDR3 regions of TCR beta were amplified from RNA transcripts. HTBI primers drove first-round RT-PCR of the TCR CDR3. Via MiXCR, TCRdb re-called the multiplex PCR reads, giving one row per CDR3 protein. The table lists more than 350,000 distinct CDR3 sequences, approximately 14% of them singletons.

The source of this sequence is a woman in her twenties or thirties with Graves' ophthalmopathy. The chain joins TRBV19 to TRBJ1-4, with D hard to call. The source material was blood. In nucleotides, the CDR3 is TGTGCCAGTAGTATGAGAATCAGTATTCATGACAAACTGTTTTTT. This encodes CASSMRISIHDKLFF.